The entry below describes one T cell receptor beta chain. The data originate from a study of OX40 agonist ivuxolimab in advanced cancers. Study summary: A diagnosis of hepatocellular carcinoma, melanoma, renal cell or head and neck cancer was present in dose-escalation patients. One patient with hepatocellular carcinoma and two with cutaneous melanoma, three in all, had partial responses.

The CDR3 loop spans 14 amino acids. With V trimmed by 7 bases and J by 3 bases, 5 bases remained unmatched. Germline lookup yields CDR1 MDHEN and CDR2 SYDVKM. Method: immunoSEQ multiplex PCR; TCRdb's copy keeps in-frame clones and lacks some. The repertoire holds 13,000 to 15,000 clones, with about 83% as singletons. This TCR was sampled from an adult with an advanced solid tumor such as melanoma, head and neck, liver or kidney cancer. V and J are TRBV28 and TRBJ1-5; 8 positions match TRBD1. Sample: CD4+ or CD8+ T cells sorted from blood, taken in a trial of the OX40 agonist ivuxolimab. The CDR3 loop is CASTGQGLNQPQHF. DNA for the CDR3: TGTGCCAGCACCGGACAGGGTCTCAATCAGCCCCAGCATTTT.